This T cell receptor beta chain was recovered during a study of regulatory T cells in long-lasting Graves disease. The time point denotes: newly diagnosed GD, antithyroid drugs for less than 3 months. Scientists built the TCR library using RNA that was extracted from PBMCs. Combining iRepertoire HTBI primers with Arm-PCR of CDR3 regions, the authors built TCR beta libraries. In TCRdb, the multiplex PCR reads were re-called with MiXCR into one record per CDR3 protein. Here the sample spans some 450,000 distinct CDR3 sequences, about 16% being singletons. The count of this clonotype is one. The CDR3 length is 15 residues. V lost 5 bases and J lost 3; bases outside the gene matches: 6. The germline gives CDR1 LNHDA, CDR2 SQIVND (reference sequence). The same sample was also studied in work on T cells in Graves' hyperthyroidism and ophthalmopathy.

The J gene is TRBJ2-1, the V gene TRBV19, with 8 bases identical to TRBD1. Source: peripheral blood mononuclear cells (PBMCs), taken at new diagnosis, from a patient treated with antithyroid drugs. This TCR derives from a woman aged 30 to 39 with Graves disease. CDR3 sequence: CASSDAGGYYNEQFF. In nucleotides, the CDR3 is TGTGCCAGTAGTGACGCAGGGGGCTACTACAATGAGCAGTTCTTC.